These T cell receptor beta chains were read from a single sample in a study of blood T cell repertoires in COVID-19. Assay used: immunoSEQ multiplex PCR; TCRdb lists only in-frame clones, some missing. The sample records about 240,000 clones, 82% being singletons. What was sequenced was peripheral blood. The receptor set was obtained from a woman in her sixties with active or convalescent COVID-19. Both conserved end residues are part of each CDR3. The D gene is left open where the match is weak. A clone size is listed for some rows: how often the clone was seen (once, few, many), or a class if it is expanded.

d_gene | j_gene | len | v_gene | abundance | CDR3aa | CDR3nt
- | TRBJ1-2 | 16 | TRBV6-1 | - | CASSEWGGGANYGYTF | TGTGCCAGCAGTGAATGGGGAGGGGGGGCTAACTATGGCTACACCTTC
TRBD1 | TRBJ1-4 | 17 | TRBV6-6 | - | CASSPTPGQGADEKLFF | TGTGCCAGCAGTCCGACCCCCGGACAGGGGGCGGACGAAAAACTGTTTTTT
- | TRBJ2-1 | 15 | TRBV6-5 | - | CASSYSSPFYNEQFF | TGTGCCAGCAGTTACTCCAGTCCTTTTTACAATGAGCAGTTCTTC
- | TRBJ2-6 | 15 | TRBV5-1 | - | CASSLTGTGANVLTF | TGCGCCAGCAGCTTAACAGGGACTGGGGCCAACGTCCTGACTTTC
TRBD2 | TRBJ2-1 | 14 | TRBV9 | - | CASSVVTSGGEQFF | TGTGCCAGCAGCGTAGTGACTAGCGGGGGTGAGCAGTTCTTC
- | TRBJ2-7 | 15 | TRBV5-1 | - | CASTRSGGEPGEQYF | TGCGCCAGCACCCGTTCGGGGGGCGAACCAGGGGAGCAGTACTTC
TRBD1 | TRBJ1-1 | 13 | TRBV6-6 | once | CASSYVGQVVAFF | TGTGCCAGCAGTTACGTGGGACAGGTGGTAGCCTTCTTT
- | TRBJ1-1 | 14 | TRBV5-1 | - | CASSLGGLHTEAFF | TGCGCCAGCAGCTTGGGGGGACTGCACACTGAAGCTTTCTTT
TRBD1 | TRBJ1-5 | 16 | TRBV5-6 | once | CASSLDGTGGNQPQHF | TGTGCCAGCAGCTTGGACGGGACAGGAGGCAATCAGCCCCAGCATTTT
- | TRBJ2-3 | 17 | TRBV4-1 | - | CASSLARLVFTTDTQYF | TGCGCCAGCAGCTTAGCCCGACTAGTTTTTACCACAGATACGCAGTATTTT
- | TRBJ1-2 | 14 | TRBV19 | once | CASQQFGGARGYTF | TGTGCCAGTCAGCAGTTTGGGGGGGCGCGGGGCTACACCTTC
TRBD1 | TRBJ2-2 | 16 | TRBV24-1 | - | CATSDSGTGRTGELFF | TGTGCCACCAGTGATTCCGGGACAGGGAGGACCGGGGAGCTGTTTTTT
- | TRBJ2-7 | 17 | TRBV19 | - | CASTPLALTPPTYEQYF | TGTGCCAGTACCCCTCTAGCTCTTACCCCTCCTACCTACGAGCAGTACTTC
TRBD2 | TRBJ2-1 | 17 | TRBV5-1 | - | CASSPMLSGGPTNEQFF | TGCGCCAGCAGCCCAATGTTGAGCGGGGGGCCCACCAATGAGCAGTTCTTC
TRBD1 | TRBJ1-2 | 13 | TRBV30 | - | CAWSAGQGYGYTF | TGTGCCTGGAGTGCGGGACAGGGTTATGGCTACACCTTC
- | TRBJ2-3 | 13 | TRBV5-4 | - | CASSFEGTDTQYF | TGTGCCAGCAGCTTTGAGGGCACAGATACGCAGTATTTT
TRBD2 | TRBJ2-7 | 15 | TRBV27 | - | CASRGVGGGSYEQYF | TGTGCCAGCAGAGGGGTTGGCGGGGGCTCCTACGAGCAGTACTTC
- | TRBJ1-5 | 16 | TRBV27 | few | CASSRWGGTNNQPQHF | TGTGCCAGCAGTCGGTGGGGGGGGACAAACAATCAGCCCCAGCATTTT
- | TRBJ1-2 | 15 | TRBV6-1 | few | CASSEFTGHNYGYTF | TGTGCCAGCAGTGAATTCACAGGGCATAACTATGGCTACACCTTC
- | TRBJ1-5 | 19 | TRBV6-4 | - | CASSDSGRIWELSNQPQHF | TGTGCCAGCAGTGACTCTGGCAGGATCTGGGAGTTGAGCAATCAGCCCCAGCATTTT
TRBD1 | TRBJ2-7 | 14 | TRBV7-2 | - | CASSLRDSLYEQYF | TGTGCCAGCAGCCTCCGGGACAGCCTCTACGAGCAGTACTTC
TRBD2 | TRBJ2-1 | 15 | TRBV6-5 | - | CASSLQRGAYNEQFF | TGTGCCAGCAGCCTTCAGCGGGGGGCCTACAATGAGCAGTTCTTC
TRBD2 | TRBJ2-5 | 15 | TRBV7-3 | - | CASSLSSERGETQYF | TGTGCCAGCAGCTTATCTTCTGAGCGGGGCGAGACCCAGTACTTC
TRBD1 | TRBJ2-5 | 17 | TRBV24-1 | - | CATSDLFGTGRQETQYF | TGTGCCACCAGTGATTTATTCGGGACAGGACGCCAAGAGACCCAGTACTTC
- | TRBJ1-2 | 12 | TRBV28 | - | CASCRGDYGYTF | TGTGCCAGCTGCAGGGGAGACTATGGCTACACCTTC
- | TRBJ1-6 | 12 | TRBV3-1/TRBV3-2 | - | CASSQGGLPLHF | TGTGCCAGCAGCCAAGGTGGCCTACCCCTCCACTTT
- | TRBJ1-6 | 16 | TRBV5-1 | - | CASSPGHRVDNSPLHF | TGCGCCAGCAGCCCCGGCCACAGGGTGGATAATTCACCCCTCCACTTT
- | TRBJ2-3 | 16 | TRBV14 | few | CASSQRQNRVTDTQYF | TGTGCCAGCAGCCAACGCCAAAACAGGGTCACAGATACGCAGTATTTT
- | TRBJ1-5 | 15 | TRBV6-2/TRBV6-3 | - | CASSPLRGNNQPQHF | TGTGCCAGCAGTCCGCTTCGGGGAAACAATCAGCCCCAGCATTTT
TRBD1 | TRBJ1-2 | 14 | TRBV19 | - | CASTPTGANYGYTF | TGTGCCAGTACCCCGACAGGGGCAAATTATGGCTACACCTTC
- | TRBJ2-5 | 18 | TRBV6-7 | - | CASSYSILGTLYQETQYF | TGTGCCAGCAGTTACTCCATCCTGGGCACCCTATACCAAGAGACCCAGTACTTC
- | TRBJ1-3 | 14 | TRBV6-5 | once | CASSRTSPGNTIYF | TGTGCCAGCAGCCGGACAAGCCCTGGAAACACCATATATTTT
- | TRBJ2-7 | 13 | TRBV6-6 | - | CASSYDTRYEQYF | TGTGCCAGCAGTTATGACACTCGGTACGAGCAGTACTTC